The rows below give T cell receptor beta chains drawn from one sample of a study of cytomegalovirus exposure and HLA in healthy donors. Measured with immunoSEQ multiplex PCR; TCRdb has only the in-frame clones, and not every one. This table has approximately 53,000 clones, 60% to 80% appearing once. The specimen was PBMCs. Receptors originate from a woman in her thirties or forties in good health and CMV-seropositive. CDR3s leave out the opening cysteine and the closing phenylalanine or tryptophan. Fields, in order: J gene, D gene, V gene, CDR3 protein. The D gene is left open where the match is weak.

TRBJ2-1 NA TRBV5-4 ASSRDSGNNEQF
TRBJ2-1 NA TRBV7-8 ASSRIAGPGNEQF
TRBJ2-1 TRBD1 TRBV19 ASRDRPSGNEQF
TRBJ1-4 NA TRBV30 AWSVRGRGPNEKLF
TRBJ1-3 NA TRBV7-9 ASSLFEGNTIY
TRBJ1-4 NA TRBV7-2 ASSVQGWNEKLF
TRBJ1-1 NA TRBV9 ASSFSGDTEAF
TRBJ1-1 NA TRBV25-1 ASSEHSSNTEAF
TRBJ1-3 NA TRBV5-1 ASNRGGGPGNTIY
TRBJ1-4 TRBD1 TRBV10-3 AISEATGALEKLF
TRBJ1-5 NA TRBV4-1 ASSQEGPEPQH
TRBJ1-6 NA TRBV12-5 ASQGNSPLH
TRBJ1-4 TRBD1 TRBV6-5 ASSTSGGAGEKLF
TRBJ2-7 NA TRBV6-5 ASTERSSYEQY
TRBJ2-5 TRBD1 TRBV7-9 ASSRQGSLETQY
TRBJ2-3 TRBD2 TRBV7-9 ASSGGRVNTDTQY
TRBJ2-3 TRBD2 TRBV5-1 ASSSGLAGGSDTQY
TRBJ2-3 TRBD2 TRBV19 ASSREGSDTQY
TRBJ1-1 TRBD1 TRBV9 ASSVRQGENTEAF
TRBJ2-2 TRBD2 TRBV4-2 ASSQPGRDTGELF
TRBJ2-5 NA TRBV30 AWRAGGETQY
TRBJ2-7 TRBD1 TRBV4-2 ASSQDGQALEQY
TRBJ2-4 TRBD1 TRBV6-5 ASSIRDSQNIQY
TRBJ1-2 TRBD1 TRBV28 ASSETGDGYT
TRBJ2-1 NA TRBV7-2 ASSPRRLGSGNEQF
TRBJ2-3 TRBD2 TRBV4-2 ASSPTGTSGGDTQY
TRBJ1-5 NA TRBV18 ASSTGYSNQPQH
TRBJ2-4 TRBD1 TRBV5-1 ASSRRQGADIQY
TRBJ1-1 TRBD1 TRBV5-1 ASSRETGRNTEAF
TRBJ2-3 NA TRBV4-2 ASSQEGGGFTDTQY
TRBJ2-3 TRBD2 TRBV6-5 ASRWTSGADTQY
TRBJ1-5 NA TRBV19 ASSMLLGPSIQPQH
TRBJ2-7 TRBD1 TRBV19 ASSSDRARPNEQY
TRBJ2-7 TRBD1 TRBV27 ASRGQAWTYEQY
TRBJ1-5 NA TRBV30 AWSGGYGQPQH
TRBJ2-3 NA TRBV10-3 AISGGGGGDTQY
TRBJ1-5 NA TRBV5-4 ASSAGGPQH
TRBJ1-2 TRBD1 TRBV6-5 ASSYYLGTGDGYT
TRBJ1-2 NA TRBV29-1 SARRDSSAYGYT
TRBJ2-3 NA TRBV5-1 ASSFDGGTQY
TRBJ1-2 NA TRBV28 ASSRAFSYGYT
TRBJ1-1 TRBD1 TRBV29-1 SVGTGEAF
TRBJ1-2 TRBD1 TRBV7-2 ASSSPLWGQGEGYGYT
TRBJ1-2 NA TRBV9 ASSVGGESDGYT
TRBJ2-5 NA TRBV5-1 ASSLAGLETQY
TRBJ2-1 NA TRBV5-1 ASSSQVSSYNEQF
TRBJ1-1 NA TRBV18 ASSQAAGSMNTEAF
TRBJ1-3 TRBD1 TRBV28 ASSSDRGNTIY
TRBJ1-4 NA TRBV2 ASSQQGGRNEKLF
TRBJ1-2 NA TRBV29-1 SVANDGSPNYGYT
TRBJ1-2 NA TRBV6-1 ASSELSGYGYT
TRBJ2-2 NA TRBV9 ASSVEGARNGELF
TRBJ2-7 NA TRBV4-3 ASSQDATSYEQY
TRBJ1-4 TRBD1 TRBV28 ASSPRDRGREKLF
TRBJ2-1 NA TRBV6-5 ASSYETGMNNEQF